This T cell receptor beta chain was sequenced during a study of T-cell reconstitution after alpha-beta-depleted transplantation in children. Whole-study results and caveats: Reported findings indicate that, about two months after transplant, alpha-beta T cells came from several hundred expanded clones, which were derived from non-depleted graft cells. Among T cells one year after transplant, newly produced cells accounted for most counts and diversity.

The authors prepared the TCRbeta library with unique molecular identifiers. TCRdb used MiXCR to reprocess the PCR reads, holding one entry per CDR3 protein. The top ten hold about 4.6% of the sample, which has about 870,000 distinct CDR3 sequences, under 20% seen once. This CDR3 spans 14 amino acids. With 0 bases removed from V and 9 bases from J, the gap between germline ends came to 12 bases. Per the germline V gene, CDR1 is MGHRA and CDR2 is YSYEKL. This clonotype was found a few times. Its target is unknown. The source material was PBMCs, mostly from graft donor cells, sampled 360 days after TCRalphabeta/CD19-depleted stem cell transplant. The chain joins TRBV4-1 to TRBJ2-1; D is perhaps TRBD2 (6 bases). This sequence originates from a male patient younger than 18 who had a stem cell transplant for acute lymphoblastic leukemia, so the T cells may come from the graft donor. This CDR3 reads CASSQDRGSTEQFF. Here the CDR3 DNA reads TGCGCCAGCAGCCAAGACCGGGGGAGTACTGAGCAGTTCTTC.